These 20 T cell receptor beta chains share one sample of origin, sequenced in a study of blood T cell repertoires in COVID-19. Sequenced by immunoSEQ multiplex PCR; TCRdb stores in-frame clones only, minus some. The sample holds roughly 220,000 clones, around 87% seen once. The sequenced sample was peripheral blood. Every receptor here comes from a man in his 60s with acute or convalescent COVID-19.

The V and J genes are TRBV11-2 and TRBJ1-6; TRBD1 might be the D (5 bases). CDR3 length equals 16 residues. Looked up from germline, CDR1 is SGHAT and CDR2 is FQNNGV. V lost 5 bases and J 6 bases, leaving 17 bases between the germline ends. The CDR3 sequence is CASSLSGGWGNSPLHF. In nucleotides, the CDR3 is TGTGCCAGCAGCCTTTCGGGGGGATGGGGTAATTCACCCCTCCACTTT.

This clone showed up just a few times. The chain recombines TRBV5-1 with TRBJ2-7; 7 bases agree with TRBD1. The trim removed 0 bases at V and 5 bases at J, leaving 5 bases unmatched. Germline V lookup: CDR1 SGHRS, CDR2 YFSETQ. CDR3 length: 14 residues. CDR3 sequence reads: CASSLEQGRNEQYF. The CDR3 bases are TGCGCCAGCAGCTTGGAACAGGGGAGAAACGAGCAGTACTTC.

The chain combines TRBV5-6 with TRBJ1-5, with D possibly TRBD1 on 5 matching bases. The germline V gene has CDR1 SGHDT and CDR2 YYEEEE. The CDR3 extends over 14 amino acids. Trimming shortened V by 3 bases and J by 9 bases, and 16 bases separated the two germline ends. CDR3 region: CASSSRALGGPQHF. The CDR3 nucleotides are TGTGCCAGCAGCTCCCGGGCCCTGGGGGGGCCCCAGCATTTT.

The gene calls are TRBV7-6 and TRBJ2-2; 10 bases are shared with TRBD2. The CDR3 contains 16 residues. Looked up from germline, CDR1 is SGHVS and CDR2 is FNYEAQ. The V segment lost 5 bases and the J segment 2 bases; nucleotides outside the gene matches: 5. CDR3 in amino acids: CASSNGLAENTGELFF. In nucleotides, the CDR3 is TGTGCCAGCAGCAACGGACTAGCGGAAAACACCGGGGAGCTGTTTTTT.

This rearrangement joins TRBV5-4 to TRBJ2-1; 8 bases map to TRBD2. CDR1 is SGHNT, CDR2 YYREEE, per germline (reference sequence). This CDR3 has 16 residues. The trim removed 3 bases at V and 5 bases at J, leaving 10 bases unmatched. This CDR3 reads CASSWAAGGPDNEQFF. The CDR3 nucleotides are TGTGCCAGCAGCTGGGCGGCGGGGGGACCGGACAATGAGCAGTTCTTC.

The genes are TRBV5-8 and TRBJ2-7, with a weak D call TRBD1 (6 bases). The CDR3 covers 14 residues. With 4 bases removed from V and 3 bases from J, the gap between germline ends came to 14 bases. The V gene's germline CDR1 is SGHTS and CDR2 YDEGEE. CDR3 loop: CASSPRQERYEQYF. CDR3 nucleotides: TGTGCCAGCAGCCCACGACAGGAGCGCTACGAGCAGTACTTC.

The rearrangement joins TRBV11-3 to TRBJ2-3; 9 nucleotides line up with TRBD2. V shed 2 bases and J 6 bases; nucleotides not matched to a gene: 6. The CDR3 sequence is 15 residues long. CDR1 and CDR2 (germline): SGHNT, YENEEA. CDR3 nucleotide sequence: TGTGCCAGCAGCTTATCTCAGCGGGGGGCCGATACGCAGTATTTT. Translation: CASSLSQRGADTQYF.

V usage is TRBV2 and J usage is TRBJ2-7; D may be TRBD2 (6 bases). V dropped 4 bases and J dropped 2 bases, with 12 bases sitting between them. Germline V gene sequence: CDR1 SNHLY, CDR2 FYNNEI. This CDR3 comprises 14 residues. This CDR3 reads CASSGGEWTYEQYF. For the CDR3, the DNA is TGTGCCAGCAGTGGGGGGGAGTGGACCTACGAGCAGTACTTC.

The rearrangement joins TRBV5-1 to TRBJ2-3, with D possibly TRBD1 on 5 matching bases. CDR1 and CDR2 (germline): SGHRS, YFSETQ. The CDR3 runs 16 residues. Trimming shortened V by 0 bases and J by 6 bases, and 17 bases separated the two germline ends. CDR3 in amino acids: CASSLAVVGPRDTQYF. Here the CDR3 DNA reads TGCGCCAGCAGCTTGGCTGTTGTGGGGCCGAGGGATACGCAGTATTTT.

This chain links TRBV7-2 with TRBJ2-1; TRBD2 matches at 12 bases. CDR3 length equals 18 residues. Germline CDR1 and CDR2: SGHTA and FQGNSA. V gave up 5 bases and J gave up 2 bases; unmatched junction bases: 10. CDR3 sequence reads: CASSKQTRLAGAYNEQFF. The CDR3 bases are TGTGCCAGCAGCAAGCAGACTAGACTAGCGGGGGCCTACAATGAGCAGTTCTTC.

This clone has a count of ten or more. This chain connects TRBV11-2 to TRBJ2-3, with TRBD2 matching 10 bases. The CDR3 contains 18 residues. V was pared by 1 base and J by 2 bases, with 9 bases of the junction left unmatched. The germline V gene encodes CDR1 SGHAT and CDR2 FQNNGV. Here the CDR3 reads CASSLAAIGTSDTDTQYF. In DNA form, the CDR3 reads TGTGCCAGCAGCTTAGCCGCCATAGGGACTAGCGACACAGATACGCAGTATTTT.

This clone was found once. The CDR3 DNA reads as TGTGCCAGCAGCCCAAGAACAGGGGGCAGGCCCTACGAGCAGTACTTC. This translates into CASSPRTGGRPYEQYF. This rearrangement joins TRBV7-2 to TRBJ2-7, with 9 bases aligning to TRBD1. The CDR3 spans 16 residues. V shed 5 bases, J shed 2 bases, and the junction held 10 bases outside the gene matches. The germline CDR1 and CDR2 sequences are SGHTA and FQGNSA.

V gene TRBV5-5 combines with J gene TRBJ2-2, with no clear D. The V and J ends lost 3 bases and 0 bases respectively, with 9 bases between them. This CDR3 comprises 15 residues. Germline V gene sequence: CDR1 SGHKS, CDR2 YYEKEE (reference sequence). The CDR3 nucleotides are TGTGCCAGCAGCTCCGGTCCCGCGAACACCGGGGAGCTGTTTTTT. Translating gives CASSSGPANTGELFF.

The V call is TRBV7-2, the J call TRBJ2-5, with D uncertain. V shed 2 bases and J shed 3 bases, with 4 bases lying between them. Germline V gene data show CDR1 as SGHTA and CDR2 as FQGNSA. There are 12 residues in the CDR3. CDR3 bases: TGTGCCAGCAGCTTATCCGAAGAGACCCAGTACTTC. As protein: CASSLSEETQYF.

V gene TRBV7-2 combines with J gene TRBJ1-3; 7 nucleotides match TRBD1. CDR1 is SGHTA and CDR2 is FQGNSA in the germline V gene. With V trimmed by 4 bases and J by 0 bases, 3 bases remained unmatched. The CDR3 is made up of 15 amino acids. The CDR3 DNA is TGTGCCAGCAGCTACGGGACAGTCTCTGGAAACACCATATATTTT. Translating it yields CASSYGTVSGNTIYF.

The chain joins TRBV27 to TRBJ2-5; 9 bases agree with TRBD1. With V trimmed by 6 bases and J by 5 bases, 10 bases remained unmatched. Germline CDR1 reads MNHEY; CDR2 reads SMNVEV (reference sequence). CDR3 length: 15 residues. DNA of the CDR3: TGTGCCAGCAGCCGTCCCGGGACAGGGATTGAGACCCAGTACTTC. Translation: CASSRPGTGIETQYF.

V usage is TRBV7-3 and J usage is TRBJ2-2; 10 bases are shared with TRBD1. CDR1 and CDR2 (germline): SGHTA, FQGTGA. This CDR3 region has 15 residues. V was pared by 5 bases and J by 7 bases, with 7 bases of the junction left unmatched. CDR3 amino acids: CASSPRQGAGGELFF. For the CDR3, the DNA is TGTGCCAGCAGCCCTCGACAGGGGGCAGGCGGGGAGCTGTTTTTT.

V usage is TRBV5-4 and J usage is TRBJ2-4, with D maybe TRBD1 (5 bases). Trimming shortened V by 10 bases and J by 1 base, and 21 bases separated the two germline ends. This CDR3 is 16 amino acids long. Germline CDR1 is SGHNT and CDR2 is YYREEE (reference sequence). CDR3 nucleotide sequence: TGTGCCGTCCTCCGAGGTGGGGCCGGGGCCAAAAACATTCAGTACTTC. Protein product: CAVLRGGAGAKNIQYF. Together with reference TRBV5-4 and TRBJ2-4, the CDR3 gives the full variable domain: ETGVTQSPTHLIKTRGQQVTLRCSSQSGHNTVSWYQQALGQGPQFIFQYYREEENGRGNFPPRFSGLQFPNYSSELNVNALELDDSALYLCAVLRGGAGAKNIQYFGAGTRLSVL.

The chain links TRBV9 to TRBJ2-1; 12 bases are a match to TRBD2. With 5 bases clipped from V and 11 bases from J, the junction kept 11 bases outside the gene matches. The CDR3 is 15 amino acids. In germline, CDR1 is SGDLS, CDR2 YYNGEE. In DNA form, the CDR3 reads TGTGCCAGCAGTGAGGGTCTAGCGGGGGGGCCTAAGCAGTTCTTC. As protein: CASSEGLAGGPKQFF.

The chain is built from TRBV19 and TRBJ2-6, with a tentative D call TRBD2 (6 bases). This CDR3 comprises 16 residues. Germline V gene data show CDR1 as LNHDA and CDR2 as SQIVND (reference sequence). V was cut by 1 base and J by 4 bases, with 11 bases left in between. This chain's CDR3 is CASSIGWGEGANVLTF. The DNA for the CDR3 is TGTGCCAGTAGTATAGGTTGGGGGGAAGGGGCCAACGTCCTGACTTTC.